This T cell receptor (beta chain) stems from a study of early T cells in non-severe SARS-CoV-2 infection. Whole-study context: Sequencing of unsorted whole blood was done on bulk RNA, leaving chains unpaired.

The CDR3 contains 16 residues. The germline gives CDR1 SEHNR, CDR2 FQNEAQ (reference sequence). Trimming removed 2 bases at V and 0 bases at J, with 11 bases between. Researchers attached unique molecular identifiers to individual cDNA molecules. In TCRdb, the 5' RACE reads were re-called with MiXCR into one record per CDR3 protein. The sample records about 40,000 distinct CDR3 sequences, roughly 6.2% being singletons. The source material was whole blood. The TCR sequence derives from an adult who was a healthcare worker with PCR-confirmed SARS-CoV-2 infection or an uninfected control (not recorded which). The J gene is TRBJ1-3, the V gene TRBV7-9; D unresolved. CDR3 sequence (DNA): TGTGCCAGCAGCTTATTCGGCGCGCACTCTGGAAACACCATATATTTT. Protein product: CASSLFGAHSGNTIYF.